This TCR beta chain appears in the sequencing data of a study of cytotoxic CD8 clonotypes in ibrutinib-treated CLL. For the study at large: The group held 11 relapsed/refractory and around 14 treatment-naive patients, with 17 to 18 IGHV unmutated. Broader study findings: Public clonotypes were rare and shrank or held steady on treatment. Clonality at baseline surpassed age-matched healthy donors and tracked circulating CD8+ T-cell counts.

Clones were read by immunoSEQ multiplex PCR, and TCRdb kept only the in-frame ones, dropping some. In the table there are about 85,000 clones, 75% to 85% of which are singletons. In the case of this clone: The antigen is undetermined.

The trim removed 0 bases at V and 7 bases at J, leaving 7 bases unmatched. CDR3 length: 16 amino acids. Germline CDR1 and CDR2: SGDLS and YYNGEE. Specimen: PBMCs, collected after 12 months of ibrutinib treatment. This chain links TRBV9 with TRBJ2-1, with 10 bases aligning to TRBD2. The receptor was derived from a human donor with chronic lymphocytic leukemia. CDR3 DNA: TGTGCCAGCAGCGTAGCAGGTGGACTAGCGGTTAATGAGCAGTTCTTC. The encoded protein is CASSVAGGLAVNEQFF.